Each of the 30 T cell receptor beta chains below was sequenced from the same sample in a study of OX40 agonist ivuxolimab in advanced cancers. Profiled with immunoSEQ multiplex PCR; TCRdb holds only in-frame clones, not every one. This table has 130,000 or so clones, 90% appearing once. The material was CD4+ or CD8+ T cells sorted from blood, obtained in a trial of the OX40 agonist ivuxolimab. Receptor source: an adult with an advanced solid tumor such as melanoma, head and neck, liver or kidney cancer.

The chain recombines TRBV28 with TRBJ1-2; D call uncertain. Deletions cut 5 bases from V and 6 bases from J, with 13 bases between. The length of the CDR3 is 13 residues. Germline lookup yields CDR1 MDHEN and CDR2 SYDVKM. DNA of the CDR3: TGTGCCAGCAGTCCACGGTATATGGATGGCTACACCTTC. Its translation is CASSPRYMDGYTF.

The chain uses TRBV7-2 and TRBJ2-4; D remains unclear. The germline gives CDR1 SGHTA, CDR2 FQGNSA. The CDR3 length is 14 residues. The V end was cut by 4 bases, the J end by 5 bases, with 12 bases between. Here the CDR3 DNA reads TGTGCCAGCAGCTCCCCCTTGAGTGAAAACATTCAGTACTTC. Encoded protein: CASSSPLSENIQYF.

J is TRBJ2-7 and V is TRBV27; TRBD2 matches 8 bases. The CDR3 length is 15 residues. CDR1 and CDR2 (germline): MNHEY, SMNVEV (reference sequence). J gave up 4 bases and V 5 bases, and 10 bases lay outside the gene matches. The CDR3 sequence: CASSNLGLAGYEQYF. The CDR3 nucleotides are TGTGCCAGCAGTAACCTGGGGCTAGCGGGTTACGAGCAGTACTTC.

This clone was counted between two and nine times. The chain joins TRBV6-5 to TRBJ2-2; D not certain. The V gene lost 6 bases and the J gene lost 4 bases, with 3 bases spanning the gap. The CDR3 is made up of 11 amino acids. Germline V gene sequence: CDR1 MNHEY, CDR2 SVGAGI. CDR3 in DNA: TGTGCCAGCAGCTTCACCGGGGAGCTGTTTTTT. This translates into CASSFTGELFF.

V is TRBV7-8 and J is TRBJ1-3, with TRBD1 as a possible D gene (5 bases). Germline assignment: CDR1 SGHVS and CDR2 FQNEAQ. The V end lost 5 bases, the J end lost 8 bases, and 16 bases lay between the germline ends. The CDR3 is made up of 14 amino acids. CDR3 DNA: TGTGCCAGCAGCCCGAGGGAGACACAGGACACCATATATTTT. Translation gives CASSPRETQDTIYF.

The J gene is TRBJ2-7, the V gene TRBV5-1, with D perhaps matching TRBD2 (6 bases). The germline V and J ends were trimmed by 4 bases and 0 bases, with 8 bases remaining between them. CDR3 length: 13 residues. Germline loops: CDR1 SGHRS, CDR2 YFSETQ. The CDR3 spells CASSRGSSYEQYF. As DNA, the CDR3 is TGCGCCAGCAGCCGGGGGAGCTCCTACGAGCAGTACTTC.

The table lists this clone with a few counts. The chain combines TRBV27 with TRBJ1-5; D possibly corresponds to TRBD1 (6 bases). Trimming took off 5 bases at V and 2 bases at J, with 16 bases between the two ends. CDR3 length: 16 residues. CDR1 MNHEY and CDR2 SMNVEV come from the germline V gene (reference sequence). CDR3 sequence: CASSPFMGAGNQPQHF. CDR3 nucleotides: TGTGCCAGCAGTCCCTTTATGGGGGCGGGCAATCAGCCCCAGCATTTT.

The rearrangement joins TRBV19 to TRBJ1-4, with 9 bases fitting TRBD1. CDR3 length: 14 residues. The V gene end was trimmed by 6 bases and the J gene end by 7 bases; junction bases not matched to a gene: 6. CDR1 is LNHDA, CDR2 SQIVND, per germline (reference sequence). CDR3 loop: CASSLGQGFEKLFF. The CDR3 DNA is TGTGCCAGTAGCCTGGGACAGGGTTTTGAAAAACTGTTTTTT.

The chain uses TRBV7-9 and TRBJ1-2; no definite D call. CDR3 length: 14 amino acids. V gave up 3 bases and J gave up 8 bases, with 16 bases separating them. Germline CDR1 and CDR2: SEHNR and FQNEAQ (reference sequence). Written as DNA, the CDR3 is TGTGCCAGCAGCTTGGCCAGCCTCGCCCTGGGCTACACCTTC. Encoded protein: CASSLASLALGYTF.

V gene TRBV6-5 combines with J gene TRBJ2-7, with 10 bases that match TRBD2. CDR1 and CDR2 (germline): MNHEY, SVGAGI. The CDR3 length is 15 residues. J gave up 4 bases and V 6 bases, and 9 bases lay outside the gene matches. The CDR3 region has the DNA TGTGCCAGCAGAGGGCAGCGGGAGGGCCCTTACGAGCAGTACTTC. Protein: CASRGQREGPYEQYF.

This rearrangement joins TRBV6-5 to TRBJ1-6, with TRBD1 matching 7 bases. Trimming took 6 bases from V and 8 from J; bases not matched to a gene: 10. The CDR3 sequence is 15 residues long. Germline V gene data show CDR1 as MNHEY and CDR2 as SVGAGI. For the CDR3, the DNA is TGTGCCAGCAGCCGCCCGACAGGGAACTATTCACCCCTCCACTTT. This sequence encodes CASSRPTGNYSPLHF.

The gene calls are TRBV6-1 and TRBJ1-5; D unclear. Germline values: CDR1 MNHNS, CDR2 SASEGT. The CDR3 loop spans 13 amino acids. V dropped 6 bases and J dropped 0 bases, with 6 bases sitting between them. The CDR3 nucleotides are TGTGCCAGCAGCGCAAATAGCAATCAGCCCCAGCATTTT. It encodes CASSANSNQPQHF.

The rearrangement links TRBV27 to TRBJ1-2, with D maybe TRBD1 (5 bases). CDR1 and CDR2 from the germline V gene are MNHEY and SMNVEV (reference sequence). The CDR3 has 17 residues. V was clipped by 5 bases and J by 0 bases, with 19 bases between them. As DNA, the CDR3 is TGTGCCAGCAGTCCCAGTCCGGAACAGGTAGCTAACTATGGCTACACCTTC. This codes for CASSPSPEQVANYGYTF.

The chain carries TRBV11-3 and TRBJ1-2, with a weak D call TRBD1 (5 bases). Between the trimmed V and J ends, which lost 2 bases and 4 bases, there was a span of 14 bases. This CDR3 region has 15 residues. Per germline, CDR1 SGHNT and CDR2 YENEEA. The CDR3 loop reads CASSLNAGGAYGYTF. CDR3 nucleotide sequence: TGTGCCAGCAGCTTAAATGCTGGGGGTGCCTATGGCTACACCTTC.

The V call is TRBV9, the J call TRBJ1-1; no clear D gene. The CDR3 sequence is 14 residues long. V was clipped by 0 bases and J by 0 bases, with 6 bases between them. The germline V gene encodes CDR1 SGDLS and CDR2 YYNGEE. Here the CDR3 reads CASSVEGLNTEAFF. The CDR3 DNA follows: TGTGCCAGCAGCGTAGAGGGATTGAACACTGAAGCTTTCTTT.

The chain is built from TRBV7-2 and TRBJ2-7; TRBD1 might be the D (6 bases). Per germline, CDR1 SGHTA and CDR2 FQGNSA. The V gene lost 6 bases and the J gene lost 5 bases, with 11 bases spanning the gap. The CDR3 is 12 residues long. The CDR3 sequence: CASRRRDNEQYF. As DNA, the CDR3 is TGTGCCAGCAGGAGACGGGACAACGAGCAGTACTTC.

This chain connects TRBV19 to TRBJ1-1; tentative D call: TRBD1 (5 bases). CDR1 and CDR2 from the germline V gene are LNHDA and SQIVND (reference sequence). Trimming took 3 bases from V and 5 from J, leaving 13 bases between them. The CDR3 is 14 residues long. CDR3 in DNA: TGTGCCAGTAGTATGTACGCCACAGGAACTGAAGCTTTCTTT. Protein product: CASSMYATGTEAFF. Using reference TRBV19 and TRBJ1-1 for the parts outside the CDR3, the full variable domain is DGGITQSPKYLFRKEGQNVTLSCEQNLNHDAMYWYRQDPGQGLRLIYYSQIVNDFQKGDIAEGYSVSREKKESFPLTVTSAQKNPTAFYLCASSMYATGTEAFFGQGTRLTVV.

The chain employs TRBV29-1 and TRBJ2-5; D is undetermined. CDR3 length: 14 residues. Trimming shortened V by 6 bases and J by 0 bases, and 14 bases separated the two germline ends. Germline V gene sequence: CDR1 SQVTM, CDR2 ANQGSEA. CDR3 in DNA: TGCAGCGTGACCGGCGACGGGTACCAAGAGACCCAGTACTTC. Its protein is CSVTGDGYQETQYF.

A note on this clone: The junction departs from the called germline gene at one end, perhaps through a read error. The V call is TRBV7-7, the J call TRBJ2-7; D is uncertain. The CDR3 consists of 14 residues. CDR1 is SSHAT, CDR2 FNYEAQ, per germline (reference sequence). CDR3 nucleotides: TGTGCTAGCAGCTTATCACCAGATTCCTACGAGCAGTACTTC. It encodes CASSLSPDSYEQYF.

This clone appeared once. The rearrangement links TRBV28 to TRBJ2-7, with 7 bases lining up with TRBD1. Looked up from germline, CDR1 is MDHEN and CDR2 is SYDVKM. The junction had 8 bases not matched to a gene; V was cut back by 6 bases and J by 0 bases. The length of the CDR3 is 15 residues. The chain's CDR3 is CASSQNRGSSYEQYF. As DNA, the CDR3 is TGTGCCAGCAGCCAAAACAGGGGAAGCTCCTACGAGCAGTACTTC. Filled out from reference TRBV28 and TRBJ2-7, the complete variable domain reads DVKVTQSSRYLVKRTGEKVFLECVQDMDHENMFWYRQDPGLGLRLIYFSYDVKMKEKGDIPEGYSVSREKKERFSLILESASTNQTSMYLCASSQNRGSSYEQYFGPGTRLTVT.

The chain employs TRBV18 and TRBJ2-1; 9 nucleotides match TRBD1. Trimming cost V 3 bases and J 0 bases; bases outside gene matches: 0. The CDR3 is 15 amino acids. CDR1 and CDR2 (germline): KGHSH, LQKENI. The CDR3 loop is CASSPGQGSYNEQFF. The CDR3 DNA sequence: TGTGCCAGCTCACCGGGACAGGGCTCCTACAATGAGCAGTTCTTC.

V gene TRBV28 combines with J gene TRBJ2-7, with D possibly being TRBD1 or TRBD2 (5 bases each). Trimming shortened V by 2 bases and J by 0 bases, and 17 bases separated the two germline ends. The CDR3 covers 17 residues. The germline gives CDR1 MDHEN, CDR2 SYDVKM. The CDR3 DNA reads TGTGCCAGCAGTTTAGGGACCACACCGGTCTTCTCCTACGAGCAGTACTTC. Translating it yields CASSLGTTPVFSYEQYF.

The V and J genes are TRBV28 and TRBJ1-5, with D unclear. V lost 6 bases and J lost 7, with 16 bases in between. The V gene's germline CDR1 is MDHEN and CDR2 SYDVKM. The CDR3 sequence is 14 residues long. For the CDR3, the DNA is TGTGCCAGCAGACCCTACCCAGCCCACCAGCCCCAGCATTTT. Translation: CASRPYPAHQPQHF.

The V and J genes are TRBV28 and TRBJ2-5; TRBD2 matches 14 bases. V lost 3 bases and J lost 7; bases outside the gene matches: 16. The CDR3 extends over 19 amino acids. Germline loops: CDR1 MDHEN, CDR2 SYDVKM. Here the CDR3 reads CASSFSSSGTSGSPRTQYF. The CDR3 DNA sequence: TGTGCCAGCAGTTTTTCTTCTTCCGGGACTAGCGGGAGCCCGCGGACCCAGTACTTC. The variable domain in full, completed from reference TRBV28 and TRBJ2-5, reads DVKVTQSSRYLVKRTGEKVFLECVQDMDHENMFWYRQDPGLGLRLIYFSYDVKMKEKGDIPEGYSVSREKKERFSLILESASTNQTSMYLCASSFSSSGTSGSPRTQYFGPGTRLLVL.

The V call is TRBV28, the J call TRBJ1-2; D is possibly TRBD1 (5 bases). The CDR3 loop spans 15 amino acids. In germline, CDR1 is MDHEN, CDR2 SYDVKM. Trimming cost V 2 bases and J 1 base, with 11 bases left between them. As DNA, the CDR3 is TGTGCCAGCAGTTTACCGGCAGGGCATAACTATGGCTACACCTTC. It is translated as CASSLPAGHNYGYTF.

This rearrangement joins TRBV6-4 to TRBJ2-2; TRBD2 might be the D (5 bases). Germline values: CDR1 MRHNA, CDR2 SNTAGT. V lost 6 bases, J lost 2 bases, and 10 bases lay in between. This CDR3 has 14 amino acids. The DNA of the CDR3 is TGTGCCAGCAGCTTAGGGAGAAACACCGGGGAGCTGTTTTTT. Amino acid sequence: CASSLGRNTGELFF.

V and J are TRBV19 and TRBJ1-4; 8 bases match TRBD1. Germline CDR1 reads LNHDA; CDR2 reads SQIVND (reference sequence). V was clipped by 7 bases and J by 8 bases; unmatched bases: 15. The CDR3 is 16 amino acids. The CDR3 DNA reads TGTGCCAGTAATATCCGGCTCGGACAGGGTGGCGAAAAACTGTTTTTT. This sequence encodes CASNIRLGQGGEKLFF.

The chain carries TRBV5-1 and TRBJ2-2; maybe TRBD1 (6 bases). The V and J ends lost 5 bases and 3 bases respectively, with 17 bases between them. Germline V gene sequence: CDR1 SGHRS, CDR2 YFSETQ. CDR3 size: 16 residues. The chain's CDR3 is CASSIAWTDYTGELFF. The CDR3 nucleotides are TGCGCCAGCAGTATAGCCTGGACAGATTACACCGGGGAGCTGTTTTTT.

For this clone: The junction and the germline gene differ at one end; a read error may be behind it. Other DNA variants within this sample encode the same CDR3. V and J are TRBV19 and TRBJ2-6, with TRBD2 matching 7 bases. This CDR3 spans 16 amino acids. Germline lookup yields CDR1 LNHDA and CDR2 SQIVND (reference sequence). As DNA, the CDR3 is TGTGCTAGTAGTGCCTGGGGAGGGACCGGGGCCAACGTCCTGACTTTC. Translating it yields CASSAWGGTGANVLTF.

The chain employs TRBV6-5 and TRBJ2-3; possibly TRBD1 or TRBD2 for D (5 bases each). This CDR3 has 12 amino acids. Trimming took 5 bases from V and 13 from J, leaving 16 bases between them. CDR1 and CDR2 (germline): MNHEY, SVGAGI. The CDR3 is CASSGPGPKEYF. The CDR3 DNA reads TGTGCCAGCAGTGGCCCGGGACCCAAGGAGTATTTT.